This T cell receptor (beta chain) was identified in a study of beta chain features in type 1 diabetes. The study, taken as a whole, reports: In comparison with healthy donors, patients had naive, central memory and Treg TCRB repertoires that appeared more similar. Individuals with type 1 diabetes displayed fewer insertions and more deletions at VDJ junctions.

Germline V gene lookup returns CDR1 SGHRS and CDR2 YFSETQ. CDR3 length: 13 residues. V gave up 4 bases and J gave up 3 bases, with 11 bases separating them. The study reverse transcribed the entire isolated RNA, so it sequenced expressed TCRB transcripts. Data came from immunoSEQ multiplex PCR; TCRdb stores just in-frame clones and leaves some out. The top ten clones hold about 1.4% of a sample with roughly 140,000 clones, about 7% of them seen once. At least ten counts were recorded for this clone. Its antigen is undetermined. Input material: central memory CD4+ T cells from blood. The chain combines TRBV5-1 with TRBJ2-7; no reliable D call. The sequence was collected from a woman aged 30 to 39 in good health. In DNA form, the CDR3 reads TGCGCCAGCAGCCCCCAAGGCGGCTACGAGCAGTACTTC. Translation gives CASSPQGGYEQYF.